This TCR beta chain stems from a study of T cells in Graves' hyperthyroidism and ophthalmopathy. This clonotype has a handful of counts. What was amplified from RNA transcripts were TCR beta CDR3 regions. Researchers ran a first-round RT-PCR on the TCR CDR3 using the HTBI primer set. TCRdb reanalysed the multiplex PCR reads using MiXCR and keeps one entry per CDR3 protein. Of approximately 590,000 distinct CDR3 sequences listed, approximately 14% are singletons. Germline V gene data show CDR1 as SGDLS and CDR2 as YYNGEE. V was cut by 3 bases and J by 9 bases, with 19 bases left in between. The CDR3 contains 15 residues.

The clonotype comes from a woman in her 30s with Graves' hyperthyroidism. The sequenced material came from blood. The genes are TRBV9 and TRBJ2-1; D not resolved. The CDR3 sequence: CASSASGPPGAEQFF. In DNA, the CDR3 is TGTGCCAGCAGCGCCTCGGGCCCCCCGGGCGCTGAGCAGTTCTTC.